The 29 T cell receptor beta chains listed next were all sequenced from one sample in a study of Graves' ophthalmopathy and Graves' hyperthyroidism. Amplification from RNA transcripts yielded the TCR beta CDR3 regions. First-round RT-PCR employed HTBI primers, with a second-round multiplex PCR after it. Using its own MiXCR run on the multiplex PCR reads, TCRdb lists one record per CDR3 protein. The table lists about 210,000 distinct CDR3 sequences, 25% to 30% of them singletons. Sequencing was carried out using peripheral blood. Receptor source: a man aged 50-59 years with Graves' ophthalmopathy.

This clonotype was detected ten times or more. The CDR3 region has the DNA TGTGCCACCCGCGGGGACTCTGAAAGCACTGAAGCTTTCTTT. Translating it yields CATRGDSESTEAFF. V and J are TRBV24-1 and TRBJ1-1; tentative D call: TRBD1 (5 bases). V lost 9 bases, J lost 4 bases, and 17 bases lay in between. Looked up from germline, CDR1 is KGHDR and CDR2 is SFDVKD. The CDR3 extends over 14 amino acids.

This clonotype was detected many times. V is TRBV29-1 and J is TRBJ1-2; D remains ambiguous. Germline values: CDR1 SQVTM, CDR2 ANQGSEA. The CDR3 is made up of 10 amino acids. The V end was cut by 3 bases, the J end by 5 bases, with 4 bases between. The CDR3 DNA sequence: TGCAGCGTTGATGGGTATGGCTACACCTTC. As protein: CSVDGYGYTF.

This rearrangement joins TRBV6-1 to TRBJ2-2; D not resolved. Germline lookup yields CDR1 MNHNS and CDR2 SASEGT. This CDR3 is 15 amino acids long. V was shortened by 6 bases and J by 7 bases, with 18 bases between the two germline ends. CDR3 coding DNA: TGTGCCAGCAGAAAACCCGGGTTACTGGACGGGGAGCTGTTTTTT. Residues: CASRKPGLLDGELFF.

This clonotype occurred many times. CDR3 coding DNA: TGTGCCAGCAGCTCACTAGACCGTGGCGAGCAGTACTTC. It encodes CASSSLDRGEQYF. The V and J genes are TRBV7-9 and TRBJ2-7, with D maybe TRBD2 (5 bases). The ends were cut back, 4 bases at V and 6 bases at J, with 13 bases in the middle. The germline CDR1 and CDR2 sequences are SEHNR and FQNEAQ (reference sequence). This CDR3 spans 13 amino acids.

This clonotype was seen many times. The J gene is TRBJ1-1, the V gene TRBV5-1; tentative D call: TRBD1 (5 bases). Germline V lookup: CDR1 SGHRS, CDR2 YFSETQ. The CDR3 has 14 residues. V gave up 2 bases and J gave up 3 bases, with 11 bases separating them. CDR3: CASSFEGVYTEAFF. The CDR3 DNA reads TGCGCCAGCAGCTTCGAAGGGGTGTACACTGAAGCTTTCTTT. The full variable domain, with the rest looked up from reference TRBV5-1 and TRBJ1-1, is KAGVTQTPRYLIKTRGQQVTLSCSPISGHRSVSWYQQTPGQGLQFLFEYFSETQRNKGNFPGRFSGRQFSNSRSEMNVSTLELGDSALYLCASSFEGVYTEAFFGQGTRLTVV.

This clonotype has a count of ten or more. This rearrangement joins TRBV12-3 or TRBV12-4 to TRBJ1-1; D might be TRBD1 (6 bases). V gave up 7 bases and J gave up 4 bases, with 19 bases separating them. The CDR3 is 15 amino acids. CDR3 nucleotide sequence: TGTGCCAGCATTAACCCCGGCAGGGGCTCCACTGAAGCTTTCTTT. It codes for CASINPGRGSTEAFF.

This clonotype came up many times. V usage is TRBV11-2 and J usage is TRBJ1-2; 8 positions match TRBD1. CDR1 and CDR2 (germline): SGHAT, FQNNGV. CDR3 length equals 12 residues. V was clipped by 5 bases and J by 6 bases; unmatched bases: 2. CDR3 amino acids: CASSIQGDGYTF. In DNA form, the CDR3 reads TGTGCCAGCAGCATACAGGGGGATGGCTACACCTTC.

This clonotype was picked up many times. J is TRBJ1-3 and V is TRBV30; D not certain. V gave up 2 bases and J gave up 0 bases, with 14 bases separating them. Germline V CDR1 and CDR2: GTSNPN, SVGIG (reference sequence). This CDR3 has 16 residues. CDR3: CAWSIGITSSGNTIYF. CDR3 sequence (DNA): TGTGCCTGGAGTATCGGGATAACAAGCTCTGGAAACACCATATATTTT.

This clonotype was seen only a few times. The genes are TRBV11-1 and TRBJ2-2, with 9 bases matching TRBD2. This CDR3 is built from 15 residues. Looked up from germline, CDR1 is SGHAT and CDR2 is FQDESV (reference sequence). J lost 6 bases, V lost 5 bases, and 7 bases had no gene match. The CDR3 DNA follows: TGTGCCAGCAGCGGAATAGCGGGAGCCCCCGGGGAGCTGTTTTTT. Translating gives CASSGIAGAPGELFF.

The CDR3 coding sequence is TGTGCCAGCAGCTTAGCCCTAGATGATAAGGAGGCTTTCTTT. It encodes CASSLALDDKEAFF. The V call is TRBV7-9, the J call TRBJ1-1; no definite D call. This CDR3 region has 14 residues. The germline V gene encodes CDR1 SEHNR and CDR2 FQNEAQ (reference sequence). Trimming cost V 0 bases and J 11 bases, with 16 bases left between them. The whole variable domain, filled in from reference TRBV7-9 and TRBJ1-1, reads DTGVSQNPRHKITKRGQNVTFRCDPISEHNRLYWYRQTLGQGPEFLTYFQNEAQLEKSRLLSDRFSAERPKGSFSTLEIQRTEQGDSAMYLCASSLALDDKEAFFGQGTRLTVV.

This clonotype has at least ten counts. The gene calls are TRBV6-5 and TRBJ2-7; D call uncertain. Trimming removed 2 bases from V and 4 bases from J, with 12 bases in between. The germline gives CDR1 MNHEY, CDR2 SVGAGI. This CDR3 contains 14 residues. The CDR3 coding sequence is TGTGCCAGCAGTTACGGCCGGAGTTGGTACGAGCAGTACTTC. Translation: CASSYGRSWYEQYF.

This clonotype has a count of ten or more. The chain links TRBV29-1 to TRBJ2-7; TRBD2 matches at 7 bases. V gave up 6 bases and J gave up 2 bases; unmatched junction bases: 7. The germline V gene encodes CDR1 SQVTM and CDR2 ANQGSEA. This CDR3 spans 13 amino acids. In DNA form, the CDR3 reads TGCAGCGTGACCGGGAGGATCGCCTACGAGCAGTACTTC. Its protein product is CSVTGRIAYEQYF.

This clonotype has ten or more counts. The chain carries TRBV24-1 and TRBJ2-7, with 7 bases aligning to TRBD2. This CDR3 has 16 residues. Germline assignment: CDR1 KGHDR and CDR2 SFDVKD. Trimming removed 4 bases from V and 5 bases from J; junction bases left unmatched: 13. The CDR3 nucleotides are TGTGCCACCAGTGAGAGTACAAGCGGGGTCGAGAACGAGCAGTACTTC. Its translation: CATSESTSGVENEQYF.

This clonotype has a count of ten or more. V usage is TRBV3-1 and J usage is TRBJ2-5; tentative D call: TRBD2 (6 bases). Germline values: CDR1 LGHDT, CDR2 YNNKEL (reference sequence). Trimming took 1 base from V and 4 from J, leaving 13 bases between them. The CDR3 loop spans 15 amino acids. CDR3 sequence reads: CASSQAGDSRETQYF. The CDR3 DNA is TGTGCCAGCAGCCAAGCGGGAGATTCACGAGAGACCCAGTACTTC.

This clonotype was counted once. This chain links TRBV6-5 with TRBJ1-1; maybe TRBD1 (5 bases). Germline assignment: CDR1 MNHEY and CDR2 SVGAGI. This CDR3 spans 13 amino acids. Trimming removed 4 bases at V and 4 bases at J, with 10 bases between. The CDR3 protein is CASSSIRGTEAFF. The DNA for the CDR3 is TGTGCCAGCAGTTCCATAAGGGGCACTGAAGCTTTCTTT.

This clonotype was observed at least ten times. The chain couples TRBV27 to TRBJ2-7; D may correspond to TRBD1 or TRBD2 (5 bases each). V lost 3 bases, J lost 2 bases, and 8 bases lay in between. In germline, CDR1 is MNHEY, CDR2 SMNVEV (reference sequence). This CDR3 has 13 amino acids. The CDR3 DNA is TGTGCCAGCAGTTTGAGGGGCCCCTACGAGCAGTACTTC. Translated, it gives CASSLRGPYEQYF.

The table lists this clonotype with many counts. The J gene is TRBJ2-7, the V gene TRBV29-1; 9 bases fit TRBD2. The V gene end was trimmed by 5 bases and the J gene end by 4 bases; junction bases not matched to a gene: 9. CDR3 length equals 14 residues. Germline V lookup: CDR1 SQVTM, CDR2 ANQGSEA. CDR3 coding DNA: TGCAGCGTTTCAACCGGGACTAGCAGTTACGAGCAGTACTTC. Translated, it gives CSVSTGTSSYEQYF.

This clonotype appeared many times. The chain uses TRBV5-1 and TRBJ2-7; D gene unclear. CDR1 and CDR2 from the germline V gene are SGHRS and YFSETQ. Trimming removed 5 bases at V and 1 base at J, with 10 bases between. The CDR3 contains 13 residues. The CDR3 bases are TGCGCCAGCAGGGTCGGGCTATCCTACGAGCAGTACTTC. Encoded protein: CASRVGLSYEQYF.

The genes are TRBV11-3 and TRBJ1-1; TRBD1 might be the D (5 bases). CDR1 and CDR2 (germline): SGHNT, YENEEA. The CDR3 is 14 amino acids. Trimming took 0 bases from V and 3 from J, leaving 8 bases between them. CDR3 in amino acids: CASSLDGTHTEAFF. DNA for the CDR3: TGTGCCAGCAGCTTAGATGGGACTCACACTGAAGCTTTCTTT.

The genes are TRBV12-3 or TRBV12-4 and TRBJ2-5; the D gene could be TRBD1 or TRBD2 (5 bases each). V lost 6 bases, J lost 5 bases, and 13 bases lay in between. This CDR3 comprises 13 residues. DNA for the CDR3: TGTGCCAGCAGATCCGGGACCCAGGAGACCCAGTACTTC. It is translated as CASRSGTQETQYF.

The rearrangement links TRBV12-3 or TRBV12-4 to TRBJ2-2, with 7 nucleotides matching TRBD1. J lost 4 bases, V lost 7 bases, and 6 bases had no gene match. The CDR3 totals 14 residues. The chain's CDR3 is CASTAGGSTGELFF. CDR3 in DNA: TGTGCCAGCACGGCAGGGGGTAGCACCGGGGAGCTGTTTTTT.

The chain recombines TRBV6-4 with TRBJ1-5, with a tentative D call TRBD1 (5 bases). In germline, CDR1 is MRHNA, CDR2 SNTAGT. CDR3 length equals 13 residues. Trimming stripped 3 bases from V and 9 bases from J, with 12 bases between. CDR3 sequence: CASSEWGERPQHF. In DNA form, the CDR3 reads TGTGCCAGCAGTGAATGGGGGGAACGGCCCCAGCATTTT.

Many counts were recorded for this clonotype. The chain joins TRBV10-2 to TRBJ2-7, with TRBD2 matching 7 bases. The CDR3 sequence is 14 residues long. The V segment lost 8 bases and the J segment 2 bases; nucleotides outside the gene matches: 9. Germline V gene lookup returns CDR1 WSHSY and CDR2 SAAADI. The CDR3: CASQDTGLAYEQYF. In nucleotides, the CDR3 is TGCGCCAGCCAGGACACCGGACTAGCCTACGAGCAGTACTTC.

This clonotype was recorded many times. The gene calls are TRBV30 and TRBJ1-6; a weak D match, TRBD1 (5 bases). CDR3 length equals 13 residues. V was pared by 2 bases and J by 10 bases, with 12 bases between. Germline V lookup: CDR1 GTSNPN, CDR2 SVGIG (reference sequence). In nucleotides, the CDR3 is TGTGCCTGGAGTTGGCAGGGAGGCTCACCCCTCCACTTT. Its translation is CAWSWQGGSPLHF.

The V and J genes are TRBV28 and TRBJ1-1, with D unclear. CDR1 and CDR2 (germline): MDHEN, SYDVKM. This CDR3 contains 15 residues. V lost 7 bases, J lost 6 bases, and 21 bases lay in between. This CDR3 is CASKVSAPDAAEAFF. CDR3 DNA sequence: TGTGCCAGCAAGGTTTCGGCCCCCGATGCAGCTGAAGCTTTCTTT.

This clonotype was counted many times. The V call is TRBV20-1, the J call TRBJ2-7, with TRBD2 matching 9 bases. This CDR3 contains 14 residues. Trimming cost V 3 bases and J 0 bases; bases outside gene matches: 3. Germline lookup yields CDR1 DFQATT and CDR2 SNEGSKA (reference sequence). CDR3 amino acids: CSASLAGLSYEQYF. CDR3 DNA sequence: TGCAGTGCTAGCCTAGCGGGACTCTCCTACGAGCAGTACTTC.

This clonotype was counted at least ten times. This rearrangement joins TRBV27 to TRBJ1-1; D not certain. The germline gives CDR1 MNHEY, CDR2 SMNVEV (reference sequence). The V gene lost 7 bases and the J gene lost 5 bases, with 14 bases spanning the gap. CDR3 length: 13 amino acids. CDR3 sequence: CASNTGGSTEAFF. CDR3 nucleotides: TGTGCCAGCAACACTGGAGGCTCTACTGAAGCTTTCTTT.

This chain joins TRBV20-1 and TRBJ1-1; D is ambiguous. The CDR3 length is 11 residues. In germline, CDR1 is DFQATT, CDR2 SNEGSKA (reference sequence). V was pared by 6 bases and J by 1 base, with 6 bases between. The CDR3 nucleotides read TGCAGTGCCGAGGGGAACACTGAAGCTTTCTTT. Protein product: CSAEGNTEAFF.

This clonotype was picked up many times. The chain joins TRBV7-2 to TRBJ1-1; perhaps TRBD1 as D (5 bases). This CDR3 contains 14 residues. V gave up 4 bases and J gave up 4 bases, with 13 bases separating them. Germline CDR1 is SGHTA and CDR2 is FQGNSA. Here the CDR3 DNA reads TGTGCCAGCAGCTATACAGACCAGGGCACTGAAGCTTTCTTT. It is translated as CASSYTDQGTEAFF.